The 24 T cell receptor beta chains below were found in one sample sequenced in a study of cytomegalovirus exposure and HLA in healthy donors. The PCR contained 60 Vbeta and 13 Jbeta primers. TCRdb keeps only in-frame clones here, not all; method: immunoSEQ multiplex PCR. The sample consists of more than 150,000 clones, roughly 80% of them appearing once. The source material was PBMCs. These receptor sequences come from a man in his forties or fifties in good health and CMV-seropositive.

This clone has just one count. The chain combines TRBV27 with TRBJ2-7; D is possibly TRBD1 (8 bases). The V end was cut by 9 bases, the J end by 2 bases, with 26 bases between. CDR3 length equals 17 residues. Per the germline V gene, CDR1 is MNHEY and CDR2 is SMNVEV (reference sequence). The CDR3 loop is CASSLRPIQGGTYEQYF. As DNA, the CDR3 is TGTGCCAGTAGCTTAAGGCCGATACAGGGGGGGACCTACGAGCAGTACTTC.

This clone appeared a single time. The chain uses TRBV13 and TRBJ1-1, with a weak D call TRBD1 (5 bases). The CDR3 runs to 17 residues. Germline loops: CDR1 PRHDT, CDR2 FYEKMQ (reference sequence). V lost 4 bases, J lost 0 bases, and 18 bases lay in between. The CDR3 loop is CASSWGGPRRMNTEAFF. The CDR3 DNA reads TGTGCCAGCAGCTGGGGGGGTCCGCGCCGCATGAACACTGAAGCTTTCTTT.

The chain has TRBV6-5 and TRBJ2-7, with D tentatively TRBD2 (5 bases). The CDR3 loop spans 13 amino acids. Trimming cost V 2 bases and J 5 bases, with 10 bases left between them. From germline, CDR1 is MNHEY and CDR2 SVGAGI. The CDR3 DNA follows: TGTGCCAGCAGTTACGGGAGTAACCACGAGCAGTACTTC. Translation gives CASSYGSNHEQYF.

The V gene is TRBV27, the J gene TRBJ2-1; possibly TRBD2 for D (7 bases). Trimming left V 5 bases short and J 8 bases short, with 13 bases between. Germline V gene data show CDR1 as MNHEY and CDR2 as SMNVEV (reference sequence). There are 13 residues in the CDR3. In nucleotides, the CDR3 is TGTGCCAGCAGTACCCCGGGGGGCTATGAGCAGTTCTTC. Translating gives CASSTPGGYEQFF.

The chain joins TRBV6-6 to TRBJ2-7; TRBD1 matches at 9 bases. V trimming: 4 bases; J trimming: 3 bases; junction bases outside the gene matches: 7. Germline assignment: CDR1 MNHNY and CDR2 SVGAGI (reference sequence). This CDR3 contains 15 residues. CDR3: CASSSLNRGRYEQYF. CDR3 DNA: TGTGCCAGCAGTTCCTTGAACAGGGGGCGCTACGAGCAGTACTTC.

This clone was counted a single time. V usage is TRBV9 and J usage is TRBJ2-1; 9 nucleotides align to TRBD2. With V trimmed by 4 bases and J by 4 bases, 18 bases remained unmatched. The CDR3 runs to 19 residues. Germline V lookup: CDR1 SGDLS, CDR2 YYNGEE. The CDR3 nucleotides read TGTGCCAGCAGCCCCCCACTGTCCCACCTAGCGGGACGATACAATGAGCAGTTCTTC. Its translation: CASSPPLSHLAGRYNEQFF.

V usage is TRBV12-5 and J usage is TRBJ2-1, with 11 bases matching TRBD2. CDR1 and CDR2 from the germline V gene are LGHNT and FRNRAP. V lost 1 base and J lost 12; bases outside the gene matches: 29. The CDR3 sequence is 22 residues long. CDR3 region: CASGLAKKTSGETMDTSGRQFF. CDR3 coding DNA: TGTGCTAGTGGTTTGGCTAAAAAGACTAGCGGGGAAACCATGGACACCTCAGGGAGGCAGTTCTTC. The full variable domain, completed using reference TRBV12-5 and TRBJ2-1, is DARVTQTPRHKVTEMGQEVTMRCQPILGHNTVFWYRQTMMQGLELLAYFRNRAPLDDSGMPKDRFSAEMPDATLATLKIQPSEPRDSAVYFCASGLAKKTSGETMDTSGRQFFGPGTRLTVL.

The gene calls are TRBV5-1 and TRBJ2-2; 14 bases are a match to TRBD2. CDR1 is SGHRS, CDR2 YFSETQ, per germline. Trimming cost V 3 bases and J 7 bases; bases outside gene matches: 8. CDR3 length: 17 residues. CDR3 sequence reads: CASSSLTSGRAGGELFF. CDR3 nucleotide sequence: TGCGCCAGCAGCTCGTTGACTAGCGGGAGGGCCGGCGGGGAGCTGTTTTTT. The entire variable domain, with the rest obtained from reference TRBV5-1 and TRBJ2-2, is as follows: KAGVTQTPRYLIKTRGQQVTLSCSPISGHRSVSWYQQTPGQGLQFLFEYFSETQRNKGNFPGRFSGRQFSNSRSEMNVSTLELGDSALYLCASSSLTSGRAGGELFFGEGSRLTVL.

The J gene is TRBJ2-3, the V gene TRBV7-9; 9 nucleotides line up with TRBD2. The CDR3 covers 16 residues. The V gene's germline CDR1 is SEHNR and CDR2 FQNEAQ (reference sequence). V lost 5 bases and J lost 3; bases outside the gene matches: 9. CDR3 bases: TGTGCCAGCAGCCCCGGTCCCGGACTAGCGACAGATACGCAGTATTTT. Residues: CASSPGPGLATDTQYF.

J is TRBJ2-1 and V is TRBV5-1, with 7 bases matching TRBD1. The CDR3 extends over 14 amino acids. The V and J ends lost 4 bases and 2 bases, in that order; junction bases with no gene match: 3. Germline V gives CDR1 SGHRS, CDR2 YFSETQ. CDR3 amino acids: CASSGQGAYNEQFF. The CDR3 bases are TGCGCCAGCAGCGGGCAGGGGGCCTACAATGAGCAGTTCTTC. Filled out from reference TRBV5-1 and TRBJ2-1, the complete variable domain reads KAGVTQTPRYLIKTRGQQVTLSCSPISGHRSVSWYQQTPGQGLQFLFEYFSETQRNKGNFPGRFSGRQFSNSRSEMNVSTLELGDSALYLCASSGQGAYNEQFFGPGTRLTVL.

This clone was seen just once. J is TRBJ2-1 and V is TRBV11-2, with D possibly being TRBD1 (6 bases). The V end was cut by 5 bases, the J end by 4 bases, with 9 bases between. The CDR3 sequence is 13 residues long. CDR1 SGHAT and CDR2 FQNNGV come from the germline V gene. The CDR3: CASSTQGYNEQFF. DNA of the CDR3: TGTGCCAGCAGCACACAGGGTTACAATGAGCAGTTCTTC.

In its sample, this clone was seen once. The chain combines TRBV9 with TRBJ2-5, with 9 nucleotides matching TRBD2. The CDR3 sequence is 15 residues long. Germline loops: CDR1 SGDLS, CDR2 YYNGEE. Germline trimming cut 0 bases from V and 4 bases from J; bases unmatched to any gene: 4. The CDR3 bases are TGTGCCAGCAGCGTAGTGGGACTAGCAGGAGAGACCCAGTACTTC. It is translated as CASSVVGLAGETQYF.

V and J are TRBV5-1 and TRBJ1-4, with D perhaps TRBD1 (5 bases). CDR3 length: 15 amino acids. Per germline, CDR1 SGHRS and CDR2 YFSETQ. Trimming cost V 0 bases and J 3 bases, with 9 bases left between them. CDR3 nucleotides: TGCGCCAGCAGCTTGGAGGGGCAGGCTAATGAAAAACTGTTTTTT. The encoded protein is CASSLEGQANEKLFF.

The chain carries TRBV20-1 and TRBJ1-2, with D maybe TRBD1 (5 bases). Germline lookup yields CDR1 DFQATT and CDR2 SNEGSKA (reference sequence). V lost 4 bases and J lost 8, with 11 bases in between. The CDR3 extends over 11 amino acids. The CDR3 nucleotides are TGCAGTGCTACGCTTAGACAGGGCTACACCTTC. This translates into CSATLRQGYTF.

This rearrangement joins TRBV6-1 to TRBJ2-7, with D possibly TRBD1 on 6 matching bases. Germline CDR1 reads MNHNS; CDR2 reads SASEGT. Trimming took 5 bases from V and 6 from J, leaving 11 bases between them. This CDR3 is 12 amino acids long. CDR3 region: CASSFTGIEQYF. For the CDR3, the DNA is TGTGCCAGCAGTTTTACAGGGATCGAGCAGTACTTC.

The genes are TRBV29-1 and TRBJ2-4; 11 nucleotides agree with TRBD1. V was clipped by 6 bases and J by 7 bases; unmatched bases: 8. CDR1 and CDR2 (germline): SQVTM, ANQGSEA. The CDR3 runs to 14 residues. The CDR3 loop is CSVVRTGGMNIQYF. As DNA, the CDR3 is TGCAGCGTAGTCCGGACAGGGGGCATGAACATTCAGTACTTC. The variable domain in full, completed from reference TRBV29-1 and TRBJ2-4, reads SAVISQKPSRDICQRGTSLTIQCQVDSQVTMMFWYRQQPGQSLTLIATANQGSEATYESGFVIDKFPISRPNLTFSTLTVSNMSPEDSSIYLCSVVRTGGMNIQYFGAGTRLSVL.

The genes are TRBV27 and TRBJ1-2, with 8 positions matching TRBD1. The trim removed 6 bases at V and 8 bases at J, leaving 17 bases unmatched. Germline CDR1 reads MNHEY; CDR2 reads SMNVEV (reference sequence). The CDR3 is 16 amino acids. CDR3 region: CASRTGGGSPRWGYTF. CDR3 DNA: TGTGCCAGCAGAACAGGGGGAGGTTCCCCTCGGTGGGGCTACACCTTC.

This sequence joins TRBV6-5 and TRBJ2-7, with 12 bases lining up with TRBD2. Germline CDR1 and CDR2: MNHEY and SVGAGI. The CDR3 runs to 14 residues. With 5 bases clipped from V and 4 bases from J, the junction kept 3 bases outside the gene matches. The CDR3 bases are TGTGCCAGCAGTCTAGCGGGAGGGCCGTACGAGCAGTACTTC. This translates into CASSLAGGPYEQYF.

This clone was detected only a few times. The genes are TRBV28 and TRBJ1-2, with a weak D call TRBD1 (6 bases). V lost 6 bases and J lost 4, with 18 bases in between. This CDR3 region has 15 residues. From germline, CDR1 is MDHEN and CDR2 SYDVKM. CDR3 loop: CASSTLAGQSYGYTF. The CDR3 bases are TGTGCCAGCAGCACCTTGGCTGGACAGAGCTATGGCTACACCTTC.

The rearrangement links TRBV5-1 to TRBJ2-7; D is undetermined. Germline assignment: CDR1 SGHRS and CDR2 YFSETQ. The CDR3 has 13 residues. V dropped 1 base and J dropped 2 bases, with 7 bases sitting between them. The CDR3 spells CASSLSRTYEQYF. The CDR3, as DNA: TGCGCCAGCAGCTTGTCCAGAACCTACGAGCAGTACTTC.

The chain has TRBV4-2 and TRBJ1-2; D may be TRBD1 (6 bases). V shed 0 bases and J shed 2 bases, with 10 bases lying between them. CDR1 LGHNA and CDR2 YNFKEQ come from the germline V gene. The CDR3 consists of 15 residues. DNA of the CDR3: TGTGCCAGCAGCCAAGACGCCAGGGGAAACTATGGCTACACCTTC. Its translation is CASSQDARGNYGYTF.

The rearrangement joins TRBV6-5 to TRBJ1-2; 7 bases match TRBD1. Trimming took 6 bases from V and 2 from J; bases not matched to a gene: 3. CDR1 MNHEY and CDR2 SVGAGI come from the germline V gene. This CDR3 is 13 amino acids long. CDR3 amino acids: CASSRTGNYGYTF. As DNA, the CDR3 is TGTGCCAGCAGCCGGACAGGAAACTATGGCTACACCTTC.

The gene calls are TRBV6-1 and TRBJ2-1; no clear D gene. This CDR3 spans 12 amino acids. CDR1 and CDR2 from the germline V gene are MNHNS and SASEGT. V gave up 5 bases and J gave up 2 bases, with 4 bases separating them. Written as DNA, the CDR3 is TGTGCCAGCAGTCGAGCCTACAATGAGCAGTTCTTC. Its protein is CASSRAYNEQFF.

The chain combines TRBV5-5 with TRBJ1-1; D is undetermined. Trimming left V 0 bases short and J 8 bases short, with 11 bases between. The V gene's germline CDR1 is SGHKS and CDR2 YYEKEE (reference sequence). The length of the CDR3 is 13 residues. In nucleotides, the CDR3 is TGTGCCAGCAGCTTGGGGAGGGTTGGGGAAGCTTTCTTT. It codes for CASSLGRVGEAFF.